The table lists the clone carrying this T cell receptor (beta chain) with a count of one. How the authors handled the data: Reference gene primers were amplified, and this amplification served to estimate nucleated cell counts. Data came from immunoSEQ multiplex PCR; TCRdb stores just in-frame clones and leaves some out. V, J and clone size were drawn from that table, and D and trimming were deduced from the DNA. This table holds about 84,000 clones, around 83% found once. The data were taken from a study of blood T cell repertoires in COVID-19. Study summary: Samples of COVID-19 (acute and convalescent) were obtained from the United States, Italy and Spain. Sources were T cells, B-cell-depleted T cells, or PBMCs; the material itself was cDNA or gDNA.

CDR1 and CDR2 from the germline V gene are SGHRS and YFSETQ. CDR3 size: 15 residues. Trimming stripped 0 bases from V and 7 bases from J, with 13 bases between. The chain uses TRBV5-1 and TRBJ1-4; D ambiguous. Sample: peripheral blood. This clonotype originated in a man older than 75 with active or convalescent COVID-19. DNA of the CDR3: TGCGCCAGCAGCTTGGCAAGCGAGGGAACTGAAAAACTGTTTTTT. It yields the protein CASSLASEGTEKLFF.